The source of this T cell receptor (beta chain) is a study of cytomegalovirus exposure and HLA in healthy donors. This table comes from immunoSEQ multiplex PCR, and its TCRdb copy is limited to in-frame clones, with some not included. The data hold over 150,000 clones, with approximately 96% observed a single time. The donors were part of the validation cohort of roughly 110 subjects. That cohort was separate from the first cohort, which comprised under 700 subjects. What was sequenced was PBMCs. The TCR comes from a woman between 18 and 29 years old in good health and CMV-seronegative.

DNA of the CDR3: TGCGCCAGCAGCTCCGGGACTAGCGGGGGGGCAGGGGAGCAGTTCTTC. This codes for CASSSGTSGGAGEQFF. The V call is TRBV5-1, the J call TRBJ2-1, with 16 bases lining up with TRBD2. This CDR3 comprises 16 residues. The V gene end was trimmed by 3 bases and the J gene end by 10 bases; junction bases not matched to a gene: 7. From germline, CDR1 is SGHRS and CDR2 YFSETQ.